The clone carrying this T cell receptor (beta chain) was seen more than once but under ten times. What it recognizes is unknown. The data derive from a study of early T cells in non-severe SARS-CoV-2 infection. Study background: Whole-blood bulk RNA, unsorted, was sequenced, and chains were unpaired. General study results and limits: VDJdb matching, biased toward anti-spike CD8 responses, missed private and CD4 specificities.

CDR1 SGHRS and CDR2 YFSETQ come from the germline V gene. The CDR3 contains 13 residues. The ends were cut back, 3 bases at V and 3 bases at J, with 10 bases in the middle. Individual cDNA molecules carried attached unique molecular identifiers. TCRdb processed the 5' RACE reads anew with MiXCR; each CDR3 protein has one entry. The profile covers roughly 56,000 distinct CDR3 sequences, with roughly 13% appearing a single time and 9.5% to 10% taken by the ten largest. The chain employs TRBV5-1 and TRBJ2-7; maybe TRBD1 (5 bases). Sequencing input: whole blood. This receptor was taken from an adult who was a healthcare worker with PCR-confirmed SARS-CoV-2 infection or an uninfected control (not recorded which). CDR3 nucleotide sequence: TGCGCCAGCAGCTCCCTAGACAGCTACGAGCAGTACTTC. Translation gives CASSSLDSYEQYF.